A single sample is the source of the 16 T cell receptor beta chains below, sequenced in a study of human T cells and chemical hapten exposure (dated by TCRdb to the early 2020s). The method was RACE. Reads for this sample came from a NextSeq 500. TCRdb passed the public sequencing reads through fastp at Q25 and MiXCR, retaining productive beta sequences. Every entry covers one CDR3 protein and lists the most common genes and DNA from its rows. The sample yields around 120,000 distinct CDR3 sequences; roughly 13% were counted once. Together, the top ten hold around 0.99% of the sample. Per the publication, the time point label means: patch test 1, 2 weeks after DPC sensitization. Read against the paper, the sample's treatment or condition label means: therapeutic diphenylcyclopropenone sensitization with weekly scalp DPC. The sample here was whole blood, taken in connection with sensitization to the hapten diphenylcyclopropenone (DPC). These receptors originate from a man younger than 30 with alopecia areata. Some clones in this sample may be carry-over from other donors' samples.

This chain connects TRBV11-2 to TRBJ1-5; 9 bases agree with TRBD1. V shed 1 base and J 7 bases; nucleotides not matched to a gene: 5. The CDR3 consists of 15 residues. Germline-derived CDR1 and CDR2 are SGHAT and FQNNGV. In nucleotides, the CDR3 is TGTGCCAGCAGCTTAGGGACAGGGGTAGGCCAGCCCCAGCATTTT. Its translation is CASSLGTGVGQPQHF.

V and J are TRBV29-1 and TRBJ2-7; perhaps D is TRBD1 or TRBD2 (5 bases each). This CDR3 region has 12 residues. V was shortened by 7 bases and J by 0 bases, with 10 bases between the two germline ends. The germline V gene has CDR1 SQVTM and CDR2 ANQGSEA. The CDR3 bases are TGCAGCGGGGGGACCGGCTCCTACGAGCAGTACTTC. Protein product: CSGGTGSYEQYF.

The chain is built from TRBV14 and TRBJ1-2; no reliable D call. The V and J ends lost 0 bases and 3 bases respectively, with 14 bases between them. This CDR3 is built from 16 residues. The V gene's germline CDR1 is SGHDN and CDR2 FVKESK. The chain's CDR3 is CASSQDRRFPYYGYTF. CDR3 nucleotide sequence: TGTGCCAGCAGCCAAGACCGGCGCTTCCCATACTATGGCTACACCTTC.

This rearrangement joins TRBV29-1 to TRBJ2-3; TRBD2 matches 7 bases. Germline V CDR1 and CDR2: SQVTM, ANQGSEA. The V and J ends lost 4 bases and 2 bases, in that order; junction bases with no gene match: 3. The CDR3 totals 13 residues. CDR3 in amino acids: CSVGGTTTDTQYF. The CDR3 coding sequence is TGCAGCGTTGGCGGGACTACCACAGATACGCAGTATTTT.

This clonotype occurred a few times. The genes are TRBV7-2 and TRBJ2-5; TRBD2 matches 13 bases. This CDR3 is 16 amino acids long. V lost 2 bases to trimming and J lost 5 bases; unmatched junction nucleotides: 5. Germline V gene sequence: CDR1 SGHTA, CDR2 FQGNSA. The CDR3 DNA sequence: TGTGCCAGCAGCTTATACACTAGCGGGGGGGCGGAGACCCAGTACTTC. It codes for CASSLYTSGGAETQYF.

This chain joins TRBV6-1 and TRBJ2-7, with a tentative D call TRBD2 (6 bases). Between the trimmed V and J ends, which lost 4 bases and 0 bases, there was a span of 13 bases. The CDR3 totals 15 residues. Germline CDR1 reads MNHNS; CDR2 reads SASEGT. The CDR3 loop reads CASSGLASDSYEQYV. CDR3 bases: TGTGCCAGCAGTGGCTTGGCTAGCGACTCCTACGAGCAGTACGTC.

The J gene is TRBJ2-1, the V gene TRBV7-3; possibly TRBD1 or TRBD2 for D (5 bases each). Germline assignment: CDR1 SGHTA and CDR2 FQGTGA. The germline V and J ends were trimmed by 6 bases and 2 bases, with 20 bases remaining between them. This CDR3 is 17 amino acids long. The CDR3 sequence: CASSLEGPRTAYNEQFF. The CDR3 DNA follows: TGTGCCAGCAGTCTCGAGGGGCCGAGAACGGCCTACAATGAGCAGTTCTTC. The complete variable domain, with remaining parts taken from reference TRBV7-3 and TRBJ2-1, reads GAGVSQTPSNKVTEKGKYVELRCDPISGHTALYWYRQSLGQGPEFLIYFQGTGAADDSGLPNDRFFAVRPEGSVSTLKIQRTERGDSAVYLCASSLEGPRTAYNEQFFGPGTRLTVL.

The CDR3 DNA follows: TGTGCCAGCAGTTACCTACAGGAGGGACAGGGAGTGACAGATACGCAGTATTTT. Protein product: CASSYLQEGQGVTDTQYF. The J gene is TRBJ2-3, the V gene TRBV6-2 or TRBV6-3, with 9 bases lining up with TRBD1. V was pared by 2 bases and J by 3 bases, with 12 bases of the junction left unmatched. Germline V gene sequence: CDR1 MNHEY, CDR2 SVGEGT. The CDR3 has 18 amino acids.

The V gene is TRBV11-2, the J gene TRBJ2-7; the D gene is possibly TRBD2 (5 bases). V was trimmed by 1 base and J by 3 bases, leaving 10 bases between them. In germline, CDR1 is SGHAT, CDR2 FQNNGV. The CDR3 has 14 amino acids. The CDR3 spells CASSLARESYEQYF. CDR3 DNA sequence: TGTGCCAGCAGCTTAGCTCGGGAAAGCTACGAGCAGTACTTC.

The rearrangement uses TRBV5-5 and TRBJ2-1; D gene uncertain. The CDR3 spans 11 residues. The V gene lost 1 base and the J gene lost 10 bases, with 6 bases spanning the gap. In germline, CDR1 is SGHKS, CDR2 YYEKEE (reference sequence). The CDR3 nucleotides are TGTGCCAGCAGCTTGTCGGCCGAGCAGTTCTTC. Translated, it gives CASSLSAEQFF.

This clonotype was recorded a few times. The J gene is TRBJ2-3, the V gene TRBV9; 10 positions match TRBD2. The V segment lost 4 bases and the J segment 0 bases; nucleotides outside the gene matches: 5. The CDR3 loop spans 16 amino acids. CDR1 is SGDLS and CDR2 is YYNGEE in the germline V gene. CDR3: CASSPLAGASTDTQYF. CDR3 coding DNA: TGTGCCAGCAGCCCCCTAGCGGGGGCTAGCACAGATACGCAGTATTTT.

The gene calls are TRBV7-2 and TRBJ1-3, with D hard to call. The CDR3 is made up of 14 amino acids. CDR1 and CDR2 from the germline V gene are SGHTA and FQGNSA. Trimming pared 1 base from V and 4 bases from J, leaving 8 bases between. As DNA, the CDR3 is TGTGCCAGCAGCTTAGTGACCGCGGGAAACACCATATATTTT. It specifies CASSLVTAGNTIYF.

The rearrangement uses TRBV20-1 and TRBJ2-3; D ambiguous. V was cut by 1 base and J by 3 bases, with 11 bases left in between. Germline V gene lookup returns CDR1 DFQATT and CDR2 SNEGSKA (reference sequence). This CDR3 comprises 14 residues. As DNA, the CDR3 is TGCAGTGCTAGAGGGGTCCGACTGACAGATACGCAGTATTTT. Translated: CSARGVRLTDTQYF.

This clonotype was counted ten times or more. The chain has TRBV6-2 or TRBV6-3 and TRBJ2-7; 8 bases fit TRBD1. CDR3 length equals 15 residues. Germline CDR1 is MNHEY and CDR2 is SVGEGT. The ends lost 6 bases at V and 1 base at J; junction bases unmatched: 8. The CDR3, as DNA: TGTGCCAGCAGAGAAGAGACAGGGGAATCCTACGAGCAGTACTTC. Translated, it gives CASREETGESYEQYF.

The chain combines TRBV14 with TRBJ1-6; unclear D gene. Trimming removed 0 bases from V and 5 bases from J, with 14 bases in between. Germline-derived CDR1 and CDR2 are SGHDN and FVKESK. The CDR3 has 17 residues. CDR3 in amino acids: CASSQEEGYHDNSPLHF. CDR3 nucleotides: TGTGCCAGCAGCCAAGAGGAAGGTTATCACGATAATTCACCCCTCCACTTT.

The rearrangement joins TRBV6-2 or TRBV6-3 to TRBJ1-5, with D unclear. This CDR3 has 15 residues. Trimming cost V 2 bases and J 4 bases, with 12 bases left between them. CDR1 is MNHEY and CDR2 is SVGEGT in the germline V gene. CDR3: CASSYDWVINQPQHF. CDR3 coding DNA: TGTGCCAGCAGTTACGACTGGGTGATAAATCAGCCCCAGCATTTT.